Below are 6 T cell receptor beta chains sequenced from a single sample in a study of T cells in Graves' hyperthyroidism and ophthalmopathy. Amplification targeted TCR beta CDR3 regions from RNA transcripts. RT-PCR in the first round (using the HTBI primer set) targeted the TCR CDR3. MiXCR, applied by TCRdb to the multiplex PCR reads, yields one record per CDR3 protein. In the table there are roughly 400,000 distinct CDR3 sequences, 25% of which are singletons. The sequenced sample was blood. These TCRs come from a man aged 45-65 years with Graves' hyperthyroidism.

The CDR3: CASSYSIAGGATDTQYF. The CDR3 DNA is TGTGCCAGCAGTTACTCAATAGCGGGAGGTGCGACAGATACGCAGTATTTT. V usage is TRBV6-6 and J usage is TRBJ2-3, with TRBD2 matching 10 bases. In germline, CDR1 is MNHNY, CDR2 SVGAGI (reference sequence). Losses at the gene ends were 0 bases for V and 3 bases for J; bases not matched to a gene: 6. This CDR3 has 17 residues.

The CDR3 sequence is CASSPDSLLYGYTF. For the CDR3, the DNA is TGTGCCAGCAGCCCCGACAGCCTGCTCTATGGCTACACCTTC. This chain connects TRBV12-3 or TRBV12-4 to TRBJ1-2; perhaps TRBD1 as D (5 bases). The CDR3 totals 14 residues. The ends were cut back, 6 bases at V and 4 bases at J, with 15 bases in the middle.

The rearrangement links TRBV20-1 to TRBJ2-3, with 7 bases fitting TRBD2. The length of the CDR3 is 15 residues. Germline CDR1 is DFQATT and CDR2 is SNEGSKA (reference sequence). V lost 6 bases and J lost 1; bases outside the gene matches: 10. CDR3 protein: CSARGAGAGTDTQYF. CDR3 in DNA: TGCAGTGCCCGCGGGGCGGGAGCCGGCACAGATACGCAGTATTTT.

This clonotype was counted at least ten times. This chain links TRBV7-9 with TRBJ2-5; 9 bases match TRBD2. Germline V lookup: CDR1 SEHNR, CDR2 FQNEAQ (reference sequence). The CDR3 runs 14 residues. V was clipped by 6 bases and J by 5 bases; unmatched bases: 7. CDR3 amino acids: CASSRSGSWETQYF. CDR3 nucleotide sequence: TGTGCCAGCAGTCGTAGCGGGAGCTGGGAGACCCAGTACTTC.

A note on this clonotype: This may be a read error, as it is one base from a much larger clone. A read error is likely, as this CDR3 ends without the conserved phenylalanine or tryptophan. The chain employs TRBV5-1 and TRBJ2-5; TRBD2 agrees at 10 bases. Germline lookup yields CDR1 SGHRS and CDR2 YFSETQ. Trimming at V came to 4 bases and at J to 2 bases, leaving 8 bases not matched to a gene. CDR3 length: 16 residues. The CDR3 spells CASSLGTSANQETQYL. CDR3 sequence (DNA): TGCGCCAGCAGCCTGGGGACTAGCGCCAATCAAGAGACCCAGTACTTG.

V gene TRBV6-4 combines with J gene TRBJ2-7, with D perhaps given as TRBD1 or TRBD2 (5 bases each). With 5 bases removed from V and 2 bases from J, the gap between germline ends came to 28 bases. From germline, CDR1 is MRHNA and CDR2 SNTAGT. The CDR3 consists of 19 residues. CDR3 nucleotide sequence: TGTGCCAGCAGTACCAAGACACCGGGACCACCCCGTACGCCCTACGAGCAGTACTTC. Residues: CASSTKTPGPPRTPYEQYF.